These 9 T cell receptor beta chains were all obtained from the same sample, sequenced in a study of type 1 regulatory T cells. TCRdb re-called the reads with MiXCR, one entry per CDR3 protein. The repertoire holds about 62,000 distinct CDR3 sequences, with 60% to 65% as singletons. Antigen specificity for these receptors is unknown. Sequences were obtained from cultured non-Tr1 T cells, either the whole culture or a sorted T cell fraction (not recorded which). All receptors come from a human donor in good health.

The V and J genes are TRBV5-1 and TRBJ1-1; possibly TRBD1 for D (5 bases). Germline-derived CDR1 and CDR2 are SGHRS and YFSETQ. The V end was cut by 7 bases, the J end by 2 bases, with 12 bases between. The CDR3 has 13 amino acids. CDR3 residues: CASRRTLNTEAFF. Here the CDR3 DNA reads TGCGCCAGCCGAAGGACACTTAACACTGAAGCTTTCTTT.

In this sample, this clonotype is medium-sized (0.01 to 0.1%). The V and J genes are TRBV25-1 and TRBJ2-5, with 8 nucleotides matching TRBD2. The CDR3 runs 13 residues. V was pared by 3 bases and J by 5 bases, with 2 bases of the junction left unmatched. Per germline, CDR1 MGHDK and CDR2 SYGVNS. The CDR3 loop is CASSDRLAETQYF. In DNA form, the CDR3 reads TGTGCCAGCAGTGACCGACTAGCGGAGACCCAGTACTTC.

V usage is TRBV5-1 and J usage is TRBJ1-1, with a tentative D call TRBD1 (5 bases). The germline V gene encodes CDR1 SGHRS and CDR2 YFSETQ. The V gene lost 7 bases and the J gene lost 1 base, with 11 bases spanning the gap. The CDR3 extends over 13 amino acids. DNA of the CDR3: TGCGCCAGCCAGGGCGACTGGAACACTGAAGCTTTCTTT. Translation: CASQGDWNTEAFF.

The J gene is TRBJ2-1, the V gene TRBV11-3; tentative D call: TRBD2 (6 bases). Germline values: CDR1 SGHNT, CDR2 YENEEA. Trimming cost V 5 bases and J 0 bases, with 14 bases left between them. This CDR3 is built from 16 residues. The CDR3 DNA is TGTGCCAGCAGCGAAACCGGGACTCTCTCCTACAATGAGCAGTTCTTC. Its protein product is CASSETGTLSYNEQFF. Looking up the rest from reference TRBV11-3 and TRBJ2-1 gives the full variable domain: EAGVVQSPRYKIIEKKQPVAFWCNPISGHNTLYWYLQNLGQGPELLIRYENEEAVDDSQLPKDRFSAERLKGVDSTLKIQPAELGDSAVYLCASSETGTLSYNEQFFGPGTRLTVL.

J is TRBJ2-7 and V is TRBV15; 9 nucleotides line up with TRBD1. The CDR3 consists of 15 residues. V trimming: 1 base; J trimming: 3 bases; junction bases outside the gene matches: 4. Per the germline V gene, CDR1 is LNHNV and CDR2 is YYDKDF (reference sequence). The CDR3 bases are TGTGCCACCAGCAGAGCTGGACAGGGGAGCTACGAGCAGTACTTC. Amino acid sequence: CATSRAGQGSYEQYF.

The V and J genes are TRBV6-5 and TRBJ2-3, with 9 positions matching TRBD2. Trimming took 10 bases from V and 1 from J; bases not matched to a gene: 12. Germline assignment: CDR1 MNHEY and CDR2 SVGAGI. CDR3 length: 16 amino acids. The CDR3 DNA reads as TGTGCCACACCCCTCCGAGCTAGCGGGGGCACAGATACGCAGTATTTT. It is translated as CATPLRASGGTDTQYF.

This clonotype was recorded a few times. The rearrangement links TRBV27 to TRBJ2-1; 14 bases line up with TRBD2. J gave up 7 bases and V 0 bases, and 5 bases lay outside the gene matches. CDR3 length: 17 residues. Germline CDR1 MNHEY, CDR2 SMNVEV (reference sequence). Here the CDR3 reads CASSLSGTSGRFNEQFF. CDR3 in DNA: TGTGCCAGCAGTTTATCCGGGACTAGCGGGAGATTTAATGAGCAGTTCTTC.

In this sample, this clonotype turned up once. The chain is built from TRBV20-1 and TRBJ2-1; 7 bases agree with TRBD1. The CDR3 runs 15 residues. Germline V gives CDR1 DFQATT, CDR2 SNEGSKA (reference sequence). V was clipped by 3 bases and J by 6 bases; unmatched bases: 11. As DNA, the CDR3 is TGCAGTGCTAGTGAGCTCCGGGACAGTCTCAATGAGCAGTTCTTC. Translated, it gives CSASELRDSLNEQFF.

The chain uses TRBV12-3 or TRBV12-4 and TRBJ1-4; D not resolved. The CDR3 is 15 amino acids. Between the trimmed V and J ends, which lost 5 bases and 8 bases, there was a span of 18 bases. The CDR3 loop is CASSPPLVGSEKLFF. CDR3 nucleotide sequence: TGTGCCAGCAGTCCCCCTTTGGTGGGGAGCGAAAAACTGTTTTTT.